This T cell receptor beta chain comes out of a study of T cell repertoires in cytomegalovirus infection. MiXCR, applied by TCRdb to the reads, yields one record per CDR3 protein. The repertoire includes nearly 700,000 distinct CDR3 sequences, roughly 36% of them detected once, and roughly 20% sits in the top ten. A few counts support this clonotype. Its antigen is not identified. This CDR3 spans 12 amino acids. Trimming pared 4 bases from V and 2 bases from J, leaving 6 bases between. The material sequenced was cultured PBMCs, taken from culture after CMV antigen stimulation. The sequence was collected from a human donor in good health (CMV status not recorded). Some clones in this sample may be carry-over from other donors' samples. V is TRBV12-3 or TRBV12-4 and J is TRBJ2-7; D gene unclear. The CDR3 nucleotides read TGTGCCAGCAGTTGGAAACCCTACGAGCAGTACTTC. It specifies CASSWKPYEQYF.